A selection of T cell receptor beta chains follows, all from one sample in a study of T-cell memory formation after mild COVID-19. TCRdb reprocessed the 5' RACE reads with MiXCR, giving one entry per CDR3 protein. The repertoire holds 170,000 or so distinct CDR3 sequences, about a fifth seen once, with under 30% in the top ten. Sequences were obtained from PBMCs or a T cell subset sorted from them (not recorded which). The receptor source for this set is an adult woman who had mild COVID-19 (a few samples of this study predate the infection). Cell type and time point are not known. Each CDR3 is given with its conserved first and last residue. The D gene is left open where the match is weak. Clone size, where shown, is once, few, many, or a class for clones that have expanded.

clone_size	cdr3_length	v_call	j_call	d_call	cdr3_aa
NA	17	TRBV7-9	TRBJ1-4	NA	CASSLFLPDRKNEKLFF
NA	14	TRBV12-3/TRBV12-4	TRBJ2-3	NA	CASSSTRGTDTQYF
few	15	TRBV5-1	TRBJ2-7	TRBD1	CASSPGTGENNEQYF
NA	17	TRBV11-2	TRBJ1-6	NA	CASSLANRDGYNSPLHF
few	13	TRBV6-5	TRBJ2-7	TRBD2	CASSPGLVREQYF
medium-sized	13	TRBV7-6	TRBJ1-4	NA	CASSLRVQEKLFF
NA	17	TRBV4-3	TRBJ2-3	NA	CASSPNQQTRKGDTQYF
few	15	TRBV11-2	TRBJ2-1	NA	CASSPRGGVYHEQFF
NA	16	TRBV7-9	TRBJ1-2	NA	CASSSTLGSGIHGYTF
many	14	TRBV5-1	TRBJ2-7	TRBD1	CASSLDRGSYEQYF
few	11	TRBV12-3/TRBV12-4	TRBJ2-5	NA	CASSPSGTQYF
NA	8	TRBV7-2	TRBJ2-7	NA	CARGGQYF
NA	15	TRBV7-9	TRBJ2-3	TRBD1	CASSYIGQGYDTQYF
few	15	TRBV12-3/TRBV12-4	TRBJ2-3	NA	CASRTDPFRTDTQYF
medium-sized	14	TRBV5-6	TRBJ2-1	TRBD1	CASSPPGQHNEQFF
NA	13	TRBV5-6	TRBJ1-2	TRBD1	CASSLGTGGVYTF
NA	11	TRBV12-3/TRBV12-4	TRBJ2-6	NA	CASPGANVLTF
many	17	TRBV7-2	TRBJ2-7	TRBD2	CASSLGTGGRSSYEQYF
few	15	TRBV11-2	TRBJ1-4	NA	CASSLVWGADEKLFF
NA	13	TRBV13	TRBJ2-1	NA	CASSFQGYNEQFF
few	15	TRBV9	TRBJ2-3	TRBD2	CASSVAGGNTDTQYF
NA	15	TRBV2	TRBJ2-1	NA	CASPPEKRANNEQFF
NA	12	TRBV6-5	TRBJ2-3	NA	CASSLQGDTQYF
few	16	TRBV19	TRBJ2-1	NA	CASSPLEQSSYNEQFF
NA	14	TRBV11-2	TRBJ2-7	NA	CASSFDRGPYEQYF
NA	15	TRBV14	TRBJ2-5	TRBD2	CASSHSLAEQETQYF
few	13	TRBV11-2	TRBJ2-7	NA	CASSISQAPEQYF
few	15	TRBV2	TRBJ2-5	TRBD2	CASSEDPSGKETQYF
NA	16	TRBV2	TRBJ2-6	NA	CASSENRVSGANVLTF
NA	15	TRBV4-2	TRBJ2-7	TRBD2	CASSSGTSGNYEQYF
few	14	TRBV7-9	TRBJ1-5	TRBD1	CASSPPTGDQPQHF
NA	16	TRBV9	TRBJ1-2	TRBD1	CASSVNRDSANYGYTF
few	13	TRBV5-1	TRBJ2-7	NA	CASSFWTTYEQYF
NA	18	TRBV12-3/TRBV12-4	TRBJ1-1	TRBD1	CASSFPSPGRGRSTEAFF
NA	14	TRBV15	TRBJ2-5	TRBD2	CATRPLAGGETQYF
NA	17	TRBV6-6	TRBJ2-1	TRBD2	CASSYSPGREPNNEQFF
NA	16	TRBV4-3	TRBJ2-1	TRBD2	CASSQGLADFYDEQFF
NA	13	TRBV12-3/TRBV12-4	TRBJ2-7	NA	CASSLGWGYEQYF
NA	17	TRBV7-6	TRBJ2-1	NA	CASSLVVGGRAYNEQFF
NA	13	TRBV13	TRBJ1-2	NA	CASSLGTTRGYTF
few	14	TRBV9	TRBJ2-7	TRBD2	CASSVEGREDEQYF
NA	15	TRBV9	TRBJ2-7	TRBD1	CASSGQGDRAYEQYF